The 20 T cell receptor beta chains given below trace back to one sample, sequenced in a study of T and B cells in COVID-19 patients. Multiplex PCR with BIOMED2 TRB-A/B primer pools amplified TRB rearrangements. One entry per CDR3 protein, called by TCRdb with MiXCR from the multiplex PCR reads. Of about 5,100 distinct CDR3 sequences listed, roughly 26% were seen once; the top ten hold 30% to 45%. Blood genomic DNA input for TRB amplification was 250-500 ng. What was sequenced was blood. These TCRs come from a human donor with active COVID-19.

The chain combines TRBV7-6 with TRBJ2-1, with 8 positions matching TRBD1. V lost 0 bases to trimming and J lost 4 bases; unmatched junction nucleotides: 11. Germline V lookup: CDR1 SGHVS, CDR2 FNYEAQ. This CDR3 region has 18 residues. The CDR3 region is CASSLASDRVVPYNEQFF. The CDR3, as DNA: TGTGCCAGCAGCTTAGCGTCGGACAGGGTGGTCCCTTACAATGAGCAGTTCTTC.

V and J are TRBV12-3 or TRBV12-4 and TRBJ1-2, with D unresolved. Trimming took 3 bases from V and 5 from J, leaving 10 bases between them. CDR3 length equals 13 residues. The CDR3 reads CASSFAATYGYTF. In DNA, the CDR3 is TGTGCCAGCAGTTTTGCGGCTACGTATGGCTACACCTTC.

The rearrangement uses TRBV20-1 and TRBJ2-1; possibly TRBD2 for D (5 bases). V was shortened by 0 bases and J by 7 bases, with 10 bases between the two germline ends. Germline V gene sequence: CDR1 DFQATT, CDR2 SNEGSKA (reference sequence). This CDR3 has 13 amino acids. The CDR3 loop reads CSARDGNENEQFF. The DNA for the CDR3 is TGCAGTGCTAGAGACGGGAACGAGAATGAGCAGTTCTTC.

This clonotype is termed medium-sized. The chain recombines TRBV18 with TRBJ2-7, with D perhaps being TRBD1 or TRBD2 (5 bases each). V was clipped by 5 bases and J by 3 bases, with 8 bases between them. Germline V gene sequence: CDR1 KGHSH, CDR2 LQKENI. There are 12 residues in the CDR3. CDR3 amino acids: CASSGTFYEQYF. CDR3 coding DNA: TGTGCCAGCTCAGGGACCTTCTACGAGCAGTACTTC.

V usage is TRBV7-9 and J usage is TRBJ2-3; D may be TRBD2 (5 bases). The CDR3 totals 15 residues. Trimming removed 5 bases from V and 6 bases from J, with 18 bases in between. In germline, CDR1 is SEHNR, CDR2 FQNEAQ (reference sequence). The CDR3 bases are TGTGCCAGCAGCCGAGGGAACGGACGCGCGGATACGCAGTATTTT. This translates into CASSRGNGRADTQYF.

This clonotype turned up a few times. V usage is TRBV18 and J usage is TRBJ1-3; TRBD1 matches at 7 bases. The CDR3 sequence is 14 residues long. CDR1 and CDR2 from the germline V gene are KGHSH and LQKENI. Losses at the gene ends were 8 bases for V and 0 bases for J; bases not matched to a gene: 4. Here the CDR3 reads CASTGTDSGNTIYF. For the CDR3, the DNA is TGTGCCAGCACTGGGACAGACTCTGGAAACACCATATATTTT.

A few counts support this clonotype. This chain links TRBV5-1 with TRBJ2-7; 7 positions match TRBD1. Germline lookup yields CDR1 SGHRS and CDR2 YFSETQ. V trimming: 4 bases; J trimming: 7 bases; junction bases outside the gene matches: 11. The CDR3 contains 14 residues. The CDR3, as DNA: TGCGCCAGCAGCGTCGGGACAGTTTTGGGGGAGCAGTACTTC. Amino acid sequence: CASSVGTVLGEQYF.

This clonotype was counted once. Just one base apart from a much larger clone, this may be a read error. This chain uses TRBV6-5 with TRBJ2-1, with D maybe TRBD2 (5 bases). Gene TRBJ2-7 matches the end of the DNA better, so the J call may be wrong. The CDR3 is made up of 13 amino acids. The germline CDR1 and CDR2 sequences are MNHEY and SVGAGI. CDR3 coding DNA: TGTGCCAGCAGTTTGGAGCGGTGGACCCCGCAGTACTTC. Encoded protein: CASSLERWTPQYF.

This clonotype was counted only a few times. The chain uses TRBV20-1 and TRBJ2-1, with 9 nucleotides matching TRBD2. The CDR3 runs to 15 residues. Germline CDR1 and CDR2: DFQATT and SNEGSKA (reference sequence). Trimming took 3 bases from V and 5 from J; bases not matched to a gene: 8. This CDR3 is CSASGLAGGHNEQFF. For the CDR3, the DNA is TGCAGTGCTAGTGGACTTGCGGGAGGGCACAATGAGCAGTTCTTC.

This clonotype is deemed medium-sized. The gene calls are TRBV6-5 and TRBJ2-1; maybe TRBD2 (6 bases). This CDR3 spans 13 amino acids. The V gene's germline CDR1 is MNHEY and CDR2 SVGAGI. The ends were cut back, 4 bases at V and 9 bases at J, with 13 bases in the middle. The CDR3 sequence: CASSWTAGSEQFF. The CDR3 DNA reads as TGTGCCAGCAGTTGGACCGCGGGGAGTGAGCAGTTCTTC.

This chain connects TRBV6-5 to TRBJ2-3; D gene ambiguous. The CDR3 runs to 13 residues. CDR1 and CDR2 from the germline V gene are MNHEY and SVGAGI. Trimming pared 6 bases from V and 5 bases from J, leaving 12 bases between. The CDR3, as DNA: TGTGCCAGCAGCGCCCGGACGGGAGATACGCAGTATTTT. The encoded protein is CASSARTGDTQYF.

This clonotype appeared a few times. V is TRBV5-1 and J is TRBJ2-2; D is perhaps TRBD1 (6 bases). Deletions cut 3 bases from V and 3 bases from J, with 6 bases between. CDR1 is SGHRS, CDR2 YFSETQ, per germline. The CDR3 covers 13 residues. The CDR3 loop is CASSWGHTGELFF. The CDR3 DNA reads TGCGCCAGCAGCTGGGGGCACACCGGGGAGCTGTTTTTT.

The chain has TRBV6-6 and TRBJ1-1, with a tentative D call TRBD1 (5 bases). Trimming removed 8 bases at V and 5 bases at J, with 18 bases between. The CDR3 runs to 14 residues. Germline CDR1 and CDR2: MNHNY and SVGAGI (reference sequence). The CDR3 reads CASGNSGKGTEAFF. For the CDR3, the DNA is TGTGCCAGCGGAAACTCAGGGAAGGGGACTGAAGCTTTCTTT.

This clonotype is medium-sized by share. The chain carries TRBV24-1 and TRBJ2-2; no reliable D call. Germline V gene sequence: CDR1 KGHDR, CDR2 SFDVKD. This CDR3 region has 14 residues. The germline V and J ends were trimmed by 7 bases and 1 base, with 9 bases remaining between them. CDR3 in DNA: TGTGCCACCAGAGGCGGCGGGAACACCGGGGAGCTGTTTTTT. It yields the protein CATRGGGNTGELFF.

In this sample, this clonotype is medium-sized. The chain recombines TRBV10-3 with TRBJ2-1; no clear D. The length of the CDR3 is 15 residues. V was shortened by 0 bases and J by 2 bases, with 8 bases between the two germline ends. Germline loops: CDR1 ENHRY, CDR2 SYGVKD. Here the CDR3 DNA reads TGTGCCATCAGTGAGTCTGACGACCCCTACAATGAGCAGTTCTTC. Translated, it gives CAISESDDPYNEQFF.

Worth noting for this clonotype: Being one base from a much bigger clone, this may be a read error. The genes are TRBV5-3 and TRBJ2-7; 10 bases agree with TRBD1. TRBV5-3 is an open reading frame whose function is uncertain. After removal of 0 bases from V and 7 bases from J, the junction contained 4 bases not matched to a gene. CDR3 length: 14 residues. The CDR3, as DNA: TGTGCCAGAAGCTTGGGACAGGGGGCGCGTGAGCAGTACTTC. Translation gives CARSLGQGAREQYF.

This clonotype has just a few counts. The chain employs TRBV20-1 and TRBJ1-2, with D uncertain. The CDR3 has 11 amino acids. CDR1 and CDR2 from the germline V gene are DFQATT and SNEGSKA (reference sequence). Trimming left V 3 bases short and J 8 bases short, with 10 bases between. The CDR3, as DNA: TGCAGTGCTAGGAGCAGTTTCGGCTACACCTTC. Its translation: CSARSSFGYTF.

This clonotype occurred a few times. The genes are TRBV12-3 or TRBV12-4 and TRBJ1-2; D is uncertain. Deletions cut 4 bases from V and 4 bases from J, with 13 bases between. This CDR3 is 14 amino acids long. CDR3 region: CASSYRLLSYGYTF. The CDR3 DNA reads TGTGCCAGCAGTTACCGACTCTTGAGCTATGGCTACACCTTC.

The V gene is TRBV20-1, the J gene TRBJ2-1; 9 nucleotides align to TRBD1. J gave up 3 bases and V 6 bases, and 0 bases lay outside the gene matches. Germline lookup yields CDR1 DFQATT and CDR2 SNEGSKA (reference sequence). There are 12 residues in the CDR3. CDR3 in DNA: TGCAGTGCGGGACAGGGCTACAATGAGCAGTTCTTC. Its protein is CSAGQGYNEQFF.

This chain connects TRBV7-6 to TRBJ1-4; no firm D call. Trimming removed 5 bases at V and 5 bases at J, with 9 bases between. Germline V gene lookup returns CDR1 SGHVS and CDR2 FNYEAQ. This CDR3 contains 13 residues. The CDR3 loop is CASSDTENEKLFF. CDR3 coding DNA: TGTGCCAGCAGCGATACAGAAAATGAAAAACTGTTTTTT.